The 19 T cell receptor beta chains given below trace back to one sample, sequenced in a study of blood T cell repertoires in COVID-19. The repertoire was sequenced with immunoSEQ multiplex PCR; TCRdb's copy has only in-frame clones and lacks some. The table lists approximately 93,000 clones, approximately 74% of them singletons. Sequenced material: peripheral blood. These receptors came from a man aged 70 or older with COVID-19, enrolled during active disease.

The rearrangement uses TRBV20-1 and TRBJ2-2; TRBD2 is a possible D gene (5 bases). V was clipped by 3 bases and J by 5 bases, with 22 bases between them. This CDR3 comprises 17 residues. Looked up from germline, CDR1 is DFQATT and CDR2 is SNEGSKA (reference sequence). CDR3: CSASRINRGGKTGELFF. CDR3 sequence (DNA): TGCAGTGCTAGTCGTATAAATCGAGGAGGAAAAACCGGGGAGCTGTTTTTT.

The rearrangement joins TRBV14 to TRBJ1-2, with 9 bases lining up with TRBD1. The CDR3 contains 17 residues. Per the germline V gene, CDR1 is SGHDN and CDR2 is FVKESK. V was clipped by 1 base and J by 4 bases; unmatched bases: 10. CDR3 bases: TGTGCCAGCAGCCAAGGCCTATGGACAGGGGATCTCTATGGCTACACCTTC. Translating gives CASSQGLWTGDLYGYTF.

This clone was observed once. The CDR3 nucleotides are TGTGCCAGCAGTAGGGAGGGTTTTGGGCAGTACTTC. It codes for CASSREGFGQYF. V and J are TRBV6-2 or TRBV6-3 and TRBJ2-7, with 7 positions matching TRBD2. With V trimmed by 5 bases and J by 9 bases, 7 bases remained unmatched. This CDR3 comprises 12 residues. CDR1 and CDR2 (germline): MNHEY, SVGEGT.

The chain joins TRBV7-2 to TRBJ2-3, with TRBD1 matching over 7 bases. This CDR3 comprises 13 residues. Looked up from germline, CDR1 is SGHTA and CDR2 is FQGNSA. V gave up 5 bases and J gave up 5 bases; unmatched junction bases: 4. CDR3 nucleotide sequence: TGTGCCAGCAGCGCACAGGGGAAAGATACGCAGTATTTT. This gives the protein CASSAQGKDTQYF.

The genes are TRBV27 and TRBJ1-5; 8 bases are shared with TRBD1. V lost 8 bases, J lost 11 bases, and 11 bases stayed unmatched. The CDR3 extends over 13 amino acids. Germline-derived CDR1 and CDR2 are MNHEY and SMNVEV (reference sequence). CDR3 sequence (DNA): TGTGCCAGCGGACGGACAGGGAGCTTTTCCCAGCATTTT. Amino acids: CASGRTGSFSQHF.

The genes are TRBV18 and TRBJ1-1; a possible D gene is TRBD1 (6 bases). The germline gives CDR1 KGHSH, CDR2 LQKENI. The CDR3 length is 15 residues. Between the trimmed V and J ends, which lost 4 bases and 3 bases, there was a span of 15 bases. The CDR3, as DNA: TGTGCCAGCTCACGACAGGCATATGTGGACACTGAAGCTTTCTTT. Translated, it gives CASSRQAYVDTEAFF.

The rearrangement uses TRBV7-2 and TRBJ2-3; TRBD2 matches 9 bases. Germline CDR1 and CDR2: SGHTA and FQGNSA. The CDR3 covers 15 residues. J lost 0 bases, V lost 6 bases, and 4 bases had no gene match. DNA of the CDR3: TGTGCCAGCAGTGGACTAGCGCCTAGCACAGATACGCAGTATTTT. This gives the protein CASSGLAPSTDTQYF.

This clone was counted a few times. This chain uses TRBV9 with TRBJ2-4; TRBD2 might be the D (6 bases). The CDR3 contains 18 residues. Trimming pared 4 bases from V and 0 bases from J, leaving 20 bases between. In germline, CDR1 is SGDLS, CDR2 YYNGEE. The CDR3 bases are TGTGCCAGCAGCCCAACGGACTACAATTACGAAGCCAAAAACATTCAGTACTTC. It translates to CASSPTDYNYEAKNIQYF.

The CDR3 nucleotides are TGTGCCAGTAGTATAGCTGGACTCTTCAATGAGCAGTTCTTC. It is translated as CASSIAGLFNEQFF. The chain is built from TRBV19 and TRBJ2-1; a weak D match, TRBD2 (5 bases). V lost 1 base and J 6 bases, leaving 10 bases between the germline ends. The length of the CDR3 is 14 residues. Germline V lookup: CDR1 LNHDA, CDR2 SQIVND (reference sequence).

J is TRBJ2-7 and V is TRBV4-1; possible D gene TRBD1, 5 bases. The CDR3 spans 16 residues. Trimming shortened V by 0 bases and J by 1 base, and 13 bases separated the two germline ends. In germline, CDR1 is MGHRA, CDR2 YSYEKL. CDR3 sequence: CASSQDPTANSYEQYF. In DNA, the CDR3 is TGCGCCAGCAGCCAAGATCCGACAGCGAATTCCTACGAGCAGTACTTC.

This clone was detected once. The chain links TRBV24-1 to TRBJ2-5; D gene uncertain. CDR1 and CDR2 from the germline V gene are KGHDR and SFDVKD. V was clipped by 5 bases and J by 7 bases, with 10 bases between them. The CDR3 spans 12 residues. The CDR3 region is CATSVGVGTQYF. The CDR3 region has the DNA TGTGCCACCAGTGTCGGAGTTGGGACCCAGTACTTC.

The sample holds one count of this clone. The chain recombines TRBV2 with TRBJ1-6; D is undetermined. The CDR3 is made up of 12 amino acids. The germline gives CDR1 SNHLY, CDR2 FYNNEI. The V and J ends lost 6 bases and 5 bases respectively, with 5 bases between them. The CDR3 DNA reads TGTGCCAGCAGCCCCAATAATTCACCCCTCCACTTT. Translation: CASSPNNSPLHF.

This sequence joins TRBV6-2 or TRBV6-3 and TRBJ1-5; 10 bases agree with TRBD1. V shed 2 bases, J shed 0 bases, and the junction held 4 bases outside the gene matches. Germline V gene data show CDR1 as MNHEY and CDR2 as SVGEGT. The CDR3 runs 17 residues. CDR3 in amino acids: CASSYAGTGVSNQPQHF. Written as DNA, the CDR3 is TGTGCCAGCAGTTACGCCGGGACAGGGGTTAGCAATCAGCCCCAGCATTTT.

The chain uses TRBV28 and TRBJ2-3; TRBD2 might be the D (5 bases). V was pared by 2 bases and J by 9 bases, with 9 bases between. Germline CDR1 MDHEN, CDR2 SYDVKM. This CDR3 comprises 12 residues. The CDR3 is CASSLRLQTQYF. The CDR3 DNA sequence: TGTGCCAGCAGTTTAAGACTACAAACGCAGTATTTT.

The chain joins TRBV19 to TRBJ2-1, with TRBD2 matching over 11 bases. Germline V CDR1 and CDR2: LNHDA, SQIVND (reference sequence). The junction had 10 bases not matched to a gene; V was cut back by 6 bases and J by 9 bases. The CDR3 totals 15 residues. CDR3 in amino acids: CASRRSGRAAGEQFF. The CDR3 DNA is TGTGCCAGTAGACGTAGCGGGAGGGCCGCTGGTGAGCAGTTCTTC.

This chain joins TRBV6-1 and TRBJ2-7; no firm D call. Germline V CDR1 and CDR2: MNHNS, SASEGT. The CDR3 length is 15 residues. Trimming stripped 2 bases from V and 3 bases from J, with 14 bases between. The DNA of the CDR3 is TGTGCCAGCAGTGAACAGGCAACAATCGTCTACGAGCAGTACTTC. It codes for CASSEQATIVYEQYF.

This clone was seen a single time. The chain joins TRBV9 to TRBJ1-2; weak D call: TRBD1 (6 bases). The germline V gene encodes CDR1 SGDLS and CDR2 YYNGEE. There are 15 residues in the CDR3. Trimming removed 0 bases from V and 5 bases from J, with 14 bases in between. CDR3 protein: CASSVAPGVGYGYTF. CDR3 DNA: TGTGCCAGCAGCGTAGCCCCAGGGGTAGGGTATGGCTACACCTTC. Using reference TRBV9 and TRBJ1-2 for the parts outside the CDR3, the full variable domain is DSGVTQTPKHLITATGQRVTLRCSPRSGDLSVYWYQQSLDQGLQFLIQYYNGEERAKGNILERFSAQQFPDLHSELNLSSLELGDSALYFCASSVAPGVGYGYTFGSGTRLTVV.

The rearrangement links TRBV28 to TRBJ2-6, with a tentative D call TRBD1 (5 bases). CDR1 and CDR2 from the germline V gene are MDHEN and SYDVKM. The CDR3 contains 15 residues. Between the trimmed V and J ends, which lost 4 bases and 1 base, there was a span of 8 bases. CDR3 sequence: CASSSAGSGANVLTF. The CDR3 DNA sequence: TGTGCCAGCAGTTCCGCAGGGTCTGGGGCCAACGTCCTGACTTTC.

This clone was found a few times. The V call is TRBV7-2, the J call TRBJ2-2, with D possibly TRBD1 on 6 matching bases. V was clipped by 0 bases and J by 5 bases, with 10 bases between them. The germline V gene has CDR1 SGHTA and CDR2 FQGNSA. This CDR3 region has 15 residues. As DNA, the CDR3 is TGTGCCAGCAGCTTAGCTAGAGGGGGAACCGGGGAGCTGTTTTTT. Translated, it gives CASSLARGGTGELFF.